One and the same sample provided the 10 T cell receptor beta chains below, sequenced in a study of T cell changes during pregnancy in multiple sclerosis. Assay: immunoSEQ multiplex PCR; the TCRdb copy retains only in-frame clones and omits some. Of about 36,000 clones in the sample, just over 90% were seen once. Here the sequenced sample was CD4+ T cells from peripheral blood mononuclear cells, taken in the first trimester of pregnancy. The source is a female donor with multiple sclerosis, enrolled in a pregnancy study.

The V gene is TRBV2, the J gene TRBJ2-7; D might be TRBD2 (6 bases). The CDR3 has 15 amino acids. The V gene's germline CDR1 is SNHLY and CDR2 FYNNEI. V lost 6 bases and J 1 base, leaving 16 bases between the germline ends. The CDR3 reads CASRIQGGISYEQYF. CDR3 nucleotides: TGTGCCAGCAGGATTCAGGGAGGTATATCCTACGAGCAGTACTTC. Full variable domain (rest looked up from reference TRBV2 and TRBJ2-7): EPEVTQTPSHQVTQMGQEVILRCVPISNHLYFYWYRQILGQKVEFLVSFYNNEISEKSEIFDDQFSVERPDGSNFTLKIRSTKLEDSAMYFCASRIQGGISYEQYFGPGTRLTVT.

This rearrangement joins TRBV18 to TRBJ2-7, with D tentatively TRBD2 (6 bases). The V gene lost 1 base and the J gene lost 3 bases, with 31 bases spanning the gap. Germline CDR1 reads KGHSH; CDR2 reads LQKENI. This CDR3 contains 21 residues. The CDR3 DNA is TGTGCCAGCTCACCACGGAACCGGGACTTGCTTGGCCTTACCCGAGTCTACGAGCAGTACTTC. Amino acid sequence: CASSPRNRDLLGLTRVYEQYF.

The V call is TRBV5-1, the J call TRBJ1-2; a weak D match, TRBD1 (6 bases). V was clipped by 7 bases and J by 4 bases, with 20 bases between them. The CDR3 sequence is 15 residues long. Germline V gene lookup returns CDR1 SGHRS and CDR2 YFSETQ. The CDR3 loop reads CASGGGAANLYGYTF. CDR3 nucleotide sequence: TGCGCCAGCGGTGGGGGGGCCGCCAACCTCTATGGCTACACCTTC.

The chain uses TRBV5-1 and TRBJ2-5; TRBD2 is a possible D gene (5 bases). Germline V gene sequence: CDR1 SGHRS, CDR2 YFSETQ. Deletions cut 2 bases from V and 5 bases from J, with 10 bases between. The CDR3 spans 13 residues. In DNA form, the CDR3 reads TGCGCCAGCAGCTTTCAGCGCGGGGAGACCCAGTACTTC. This sequence encodes CASSFQRGETQYF.

V gene TRBV7-2 combines with J gene TRBJ2-5; 16 bases match TRBD2. Trimming at V came to 5 bases and at J to 2 bases, leaving 11 bases not matched to a gene. CDR1 SGHTA and CDR2 FQGNSA come from the germline V gene. This CDR3 region has 19 residues. CDR3: CASSAFGTSGGDGQETQYF. CDR3 bases: TGTGCCAGCAGCGCGTTTGGGACTAGCGGGGGGGATGGGCAAGAGACCCAGTACTTC. Filled out from reference TRBV7-2 and TRBJ2-5, the complete variable domain reads GAGVSQSPSNKVTEKGKDVELRCDPISGHTALYWYRQSLGQGLEFLIYFQGNSAPDKSGLPSDRFSAERTGGSVSTLTIQRTQQEDSAVYLCASSAFGTSGGDGQETQYFGPGTRLLVL.

V gene TRBV25-1 combines with J gene TRBJ2-3; D might be TRBD1 (6 bases). Germline CDR1 and CDR2: MGHDK and SYGVNS. The CDR3 sequence is 17 residues long. The V end was cut by 1 base, the J end by 2 bases, with 16 bases between. The DNA for the CDR3 is TGTGCCAGCAGTGAATCCCCGAGGGGGACCCACACAGATACGCAGTATTTT. This encodes CASSESPRGTHTDTQYF.

The gene calls are TRBV9 and TRBJ1-2; D is undetermined. This CDR3 is built from 13 residues. Per germline, CDR1 SGDLS and CDR2 YYNGEE. Trimming removed 0 bases at V and 4 bases at J, with 7 bases between. CDR3 nucleotide sequence: TGTGCCAGCAGCGTAGAGGACTTCTATGGCTACACCTTC. Its protein product is CASSVEDFYGYTF.

The chain uses TRBV28 and TRBJ2-2; 7 positions agree with TRBD2. CDR1 is MDHEN, CDR2 SYDVKM, per germline. V gave up 3 bases and J gave up 3 bases; unmatched junction bases: 4. This CDR3 comprises 15 residues. The CDR3 is CASSFSGRYTGELFF. The CDR3 DNA is TGTGCCAGCAGTTTCTCCGGGAGGTACACCGGGGAGCTGTTTTTT.

A few counts support this clone. The chain is built from TRBV5-1 and TRBJ2-2; 15 nucleotides agree with TRBD2. In germline, CDR1 is SGHRS, CDR2 YFSETQ. The CDR3 contains 15 residues. Trimming cost V 7 bases and J 6 bases; bases outside gene matches: 4. The CDR3 reads CASGLAGGQAGELFF. DNA of the CDR3: TGCGCCAGCGGACTAGCGGGAGGGCAAGCCGGGGAGCTGTTTTTT.

The chain combines TRBV28 with TRBJ2-4; the match to TRBD2 covers 9 bases. CDR3 length equals 17 residues. In germline, CDR1 is MDHEN, CDR2 SYDVKM. V lost 3 bases to trimming and J lost 8 bases; unmatched junction nucleotides: 14. The CDR3 DNA reads as TGTGCCAGCAGTTTCCCTAGGGGCGGGAGGGCCCATTACATTCAGTACTTC. It encodes CASSFPRGGRAHYIQYF.